The present T cell receptor beta chain was sequenced within a study of post-analysis software for immune sequencing data. Study information: Included among the disease courses, which were recorded for the cohort, were relapsing-remitting, secondary progressive and progressive-relapsing multiple sclerosis. Study observations and caveats: Versus controls, multiple sclerosis patients showed significantly lower diversity (normalized Chao1). Batch-mates among the samples co-clustered strongly by F measure.

cDNA libraries of TCR beta carried unique molecular identifiers. The T cell input of 1 to 10 million gave approximately 500,000 cDNA molecules. TCRdb re-called the PCR reads with MiXCR, one entry per CDR3 protein. The sample holds 700,000 to 800,000 distinct CDR3 sequences, less than 35% seen once. Remarks on this clonotype: Its antigen is currently unknown.

This receptor was identified in a girl aged 10 to 17 with multiple sclerosis. Sequenced input: blood.

The CDR3 region has the DNA TGTGCCAGCAGCTTAGCGCCCCCCTCGGATACGCAGTATTTT. Translating gives CASSLAPPSDTQYF. This chain connects TRBV7-9 to TRBJ2-3; no clear D gene. The CDR3 consists of 14 residues. Germline CDR1 reads SEHNR; CDR2 reads FQNEAQ (reference sequence). V was cut by 0 bases and J by 6 bases, with 10 bases left in between. Full variable domain (remainder filled in from reference TRBV7-9 and TRBJ2-3): DTGVSQNPRHKITKRGQNVTFRCDPISEHNRLYWYRQTLGQGPEFLTYFQNEAQLEKSRLLSDRFSAERPKGSFSTLEIQRTEQGDSAMYLCASSLAPPSDTQYFGPGTRLTVL.